The 11 T cell receptor beta chains listed next were all sequenced from one sample in a study of cytomegalovirus exposure and HLA in healthy donors. 60 Vbeta and 13 Jbeta primers were used in PCR. Repertoires were generated with immunoSEQ multiplex PCR, while TCRdb's copy carries only in-frame clones and drops some. Here the sample spans some 150,000 clones, over 80% being singletons. The sequenced sample was PBMCs. The receptors were sampled from a man aged 40-49 years in good health and CMV-seronegative.

The chain joins TRBV18 to TRBJ2-7; 7 bases line up with TRBD1. CDR1 and CDR2 (germline): KGHSH, LQKENI. This CDR3 is built from 15 residues. Trimming cost V 0 bases and J 2 bases; bases outside gene matches: 4. The CDR3 loop reads CASSPPTGNTYEQYF. The CDR3 region has the DNA TGTGCCAGCTCACCACCGACAGGGAATACCTACGAGCAGTACTTC.

This chain uses TRBV4-2 with TRBJ1-5; the D is unclear. CDR3 length: 16 amino acids. Germline CDR1 LGHNA, CDR2 YNFKEQ. The V and J ends lost 0 bases and 0 bases respectively, with 9 bases between them. The CDR3 bases are TGTGCCAGCAGCCAAGAGCCCGCGTATAGCAATCAGCCCCAGCATTTT. Translation: CASSQEPAYSNQPQHF.

V usage is TRBV5-4 and J usage is TRBJ2-4, with TRBD2 matching 7 bases. Germline CDR1 SGHNT, CDR2 YYREEE (reference sequence). V lost 4 bases to trimming and J lost 5 bases; unmatched junction nucleotides: 12. CDR3 length equals 16 residues. CDR3 protein: CASSPWEGSLQNIQYF. CDR3 nucleotide sequence: TGTGCCAGCAGCCCTTGGGAGGGGTCCCTCCAAAACATTCAGTACTTC. Looking up the rest from reference TRBV5-4 and TRBJ2-4 gives the full variable domain: ETGVTQSPTHLIKTRGQQVTLRCSSQSGHNTVSWYQQALGQGPQFIFQYYREEENGRGNFPPRFSGLQFPNYSSELNVNALELDDSALYLCASSPWEGSLQNIQYFGAGTRLSVL.

The genes are TRBV2 and TRBJ1-2, with TRBD1 matching 7 bases. Germline CDR1 reads SNHLY; CDR2 reads FYNNEI. The CDR3 covers 13 residues. Germline trimming cut 6 bases from V and 6 bases from J; bases unmatched to any gene: 7. CDR3 nucleotides: TGTGCCAGCAGGGGGACAGCCGTTCATGGCTACACCTTC. Protein: CASRGTAVHGYTF. The full variable domain, rest sourced from reference TRBV2 and TRBJ1-2, is EPEVTQTPSHQVTQMGQEVILRCVPISNHLYFYWYRQILGQKVEFLVSFYNNEISEKSEIFDDQFSVERPDGSNFTLKIRSTKLEDSAMYFCASRGTAVHGYTFGSGTRLTVV.

The rearrangement uses TRBV30 and TRBJ1-4; TRBD1 aligns across 10 bases. CDR1 is GTSNPN and CDR2 is SVGIG in the germline V gene (reference sequence). Trimming cost V 4 bases and J 6 bases; bases outside gene matches: 2. The CDR3 length is 13 residues. The CDR3 protein is CAWTGTGDEKLFF. Written as DNA, the CDR3 is TGTGCCTGGACTGGGACAGGGGATGAAAAACTGTTTTTT. Supplemented by reference TRBV30 and TRBJ1-4, the full variable domain reads SQTIHQWPATLVQPVGSPLSLECTVEGTSNPNLYWYRQAAGRGLQLLFYSVGIGQISSEVPQNLSASRPQDRQFILSSKKLLLSDSGFYLCAWTGTGDEKLFFGSGTQLSVL.

The rearrangement joins TRBV7-2 to TRBJ2-7; 8 bases are a match to TRBD2. Per germline, CDR1 SGHTA and CDR2 FQGNSA. V dropped 1 base and J dropped 7; count of bases not matched to a gene: 6. This CDR3 spans 14 amino acids. For the CDR3, the DNA is TGTGCCAGCAGCTTAGTCTCAGCGGGAGATGAGCAGTACTTC. Its protein product is CASSLVSAGDEQYF.

This sequence joins TRBV7-2 and TRBJ2-1, with D perhaps TRBD2 (5 bases). The CDR3 is 14 amino acids. Between the trimmed V and J ends, which lost 1 base and 5 bases, there was a span of 9 bases. CDR1 is SGHTA and CDR2 is FQGNSA in the germline V gene. The CDR3 coding sequence is TGTGCCAGCAGCTTAGAGTCGGGAAACAATGAGCAGTTCTTC. Residues: CASSLESGNNEQFF.

This chain connects TRBV7-3 to TRBJ2-5; 9 nucleotides line up with TRBD1. This CDR3 contains 15 residues. The germline CDR1 and CDR2 sequences are SGHTA and FQGTGA. The CDR3 coding sequence is TGTACACTTCGGGACGAACAGGGGGCGGGAGAGACCCAGTACTTC. It yields the protein CTLRDEQGAGETQYF.

This clone is a singleton in its sample. This chain joins TRBV18 and TRBJ1-6; 7 bases fit TRBD1. This CDR3 has 16 residues. With V trimmed by 1 base and J by 5 bases, 5 bases remained unmatched. From germline, CDR1 is KGHSH and CDR2 LQKENI. This CDR3 is CASSPLVDRDNSPLHF. For the CDR3, the DNA is TGTGCCAGCTCACCACTAGTCGACAGGGATAATTCACCCCTCCACTTT. The full variable domain, in which reference TRBV18 and TRBJ1-6 provide the parts outside the CDR3, is NAGVMQNPRHLVRRRGQEARLRCSPMKGHSHVYWYRQLPEEGLKFMVYLQKENIIDESGMPKERFSAEFPKEGPSILRIQQVVRGDSAAYFCASSPLVDRDNSPLHFGNGTRLTVT.

The table lists this clone with a few counts. The rearrangement joins TRBV2 to TRBJ2-3; 8 bases are a match to TRBD2. The germline CDR1 and CDR2 sequences are SNHLY and FYNNEI. CDR3 size: 15 residues. Germline trimming cut 4 bases from V and 5 bases from J; bases unmatched to any gene: 8. The CDR3 reads CASSGLAGGVDTQYF. In DNA form, the CDR3 reads TGTGCCAGCAGTGGCCTGGCGGGGGGCGTAGATACGCAGTATTTT. The whole variable domain, remainder taken from reference TRBV2 and TRBJ2-3, is EPEVTQTPSHQVTQMGQEVILRCVPISNHLYFYWYRQILGQKVEFLVSFYNNEISEKSEIFDDQFSVERPDGSNFTLKIRSTKLEDSAMYFCASSGLAGGVDTQYFGPGTRLTVL.

The chain has TRBV9 and TRBJ2-1; 7 bases match TRBD1. This CDR3 is built from 15 residues. CDR1 is SGDLS and CDR2 is YYNGEE in the germline V gene. V lost 4 bases, J lost 6 bases, and 10 bases stayed unmatched. The CDR3 reads CASSPAGTAINEQFF. In DNA, the CDR3 is TGTGCCAGCAGCCCAGCCGGGACAGCAATCAATGAGCAGTTCTTC.